Below, 5 T cell receptor beta chains from the same sample are listed, as sequenced in a study of blood T cell repertoires in COVID-19. Data came from immunoSEQ multiplex PCR; TCRdb stores just in-frame clones and leaves some out. The sample has some 240,000 clones; approximately 78% are singletons. The specimen was peripheral blood. All receptors derive from a woman aged 55-75 years with active or convalescent COVID-19.

The chain uses TRBV27 and TRBJ1-2; the match to TRBD1 covers 9 bases. Losses at the gene ends were 7 bases for V and 5 bases for J; bases not matched to a gene: 11. Per germline, CDR1 MNHEY and CDR2 SMNVEV (reference sequence). The CDR3 has 15 amino acids. This CDR3 reads CASTPDGQGRYGYTF. CDR3 DNA: TGTGCCAGCACCCCCGACGGACAGGGGAGATATGGCTACACCTTC.

The V call is TRBV7-2, the J call TRBJ2-7; D remains ambiguous. The germline V gene has CDR1 SGHTA and CDR2 FQGNSA. Trimming cost V 5 bases and J 2 bases, with 13 bases left between them. The CDR3 extends over 14 amino acids. DNA for the CDR3: TGTGCCAGCAGCCTTAGTCGGGTTACCTACGAGCAGTACTTC. The encoded protein is CASSLSRVTYEQYF.

V is TRBV10-3 and J is TRBJ1-2, with TRBD1 identical over 10 bases. This CDR3 region has 15 residues. Germline V lookup: CDR1 ENHRY, CDR2 SYGVKD. V lost 4 bases and J lost 4; bases outside the gene matches: 6. The CDR3 DNA reads as TGTGCCATCAGTGCGACAGGGGGCGTACTCTATGGCTACACCTTC. Its protein product is CAISATGGVLYGYTF.

The chain combines TRBV5-4 with TRBJ1-4, with D perhaps TRBD1 (6 bases). Trimming cost V 6 bases and J 0 bases, with 24 bases left between them. CDR3 length equals 19 residues. In germline, CDR1 is SGHNT, CDR2 YYREEE (reference sequence). The CDR3 spells CASTLNRDRQVATNEKLFF. In DNA form, the CDR3 reads TGTGCCAGCACCCTCAACCGGGATCGACAGGTTGCAACTAATGAAAAACTGTTTTTT.

The gene calls are TRBV7-8 and TRBJ1-3; a weak D match, TRBD1 (6 bases). CDR1 and CDR2 (germline): SGHVS, FQNEAQ. Trimming took off 4 bases at V and 4 bases at J, with 8 bases between the two ends. CDR3 length equals 13 residues. The CDR3 bases are TGTGCCAGCAGCTCGGACAGAGGAAACACCATATATTTT. Protein product: CASSSDRGNTIYF.